One and the same sample provided the 12 T cell receptor beta chains below, sequenced in a study of blood T cell repertoires in COVID-19. The data were produced by immunoSEQ multiplex PCR, yet TCRdb's version contains in-frame clones alone and is incomplete. The sample holds 130,000 to 150,000 clones, around 85% seen once. Sample: peripheral blood. These receptors all come from a woman aged 55-70 years with COVID-19, enrolled during active disease.

This chain joins TRBV7-8 and TRBJ2-5; a possible D gene is TRBD2 (5 bases). The CDR3 totals 13 residues. In germline, CDR1 is SGHVS, CDR2 FQNEAQ. V lost 5 bases to trimming and J lost 6 bases, with 13 bases between them. In DNA form, the CDR3 reads TGTGCCAGCAGCCAAGCACTAGTCAAGACCCAGTACTTC. Translation gives CASSQALVKTQYF.

The rearrangement links TRBV19 to TRBJ1-1; D not certain. Looked up from germline, CDR1 is LNHDA and CDR2 is SQIVND (reference sequence). The CDR3 runs 12 residues. The V gene lost 5 bases and the J gene lost 0 bases, with 4 bases spanning the gap. CDR3 bases: TGTGCCAGTAGTTCGGTGAACACTGAAGCTTTCTTT. Translation gives CASSSVNTEAFF.

This rearrangement joins TRBV10-3 to TRBJ1-1; 9 bases align to TRBD1. The CDR3 loop spans 17 amino acids. V lost 3 bases, J lost 1 base, and 9 bases stayed unmatched. Germline values: CDR1 ENHRY, CDR2 SYGVKD. This chain's CDR3 is CAISDTGQGLANTEAFF. The DNA for the CDR3 is TGTGCCATCAGTGATACCGGACAGGGGTTAGCGAACACTGAAGCTTTCTTT.

The chain recombines TRBV5-1 with TRBJ1-1, with no clear D. Germline lookup yields CDR1 SGHRS and CDR2 YFSETQ. The CDR3 extends over 13 amino acids. V was shortened by 4 bases and J by 1 base, with 8 bases between the two germline ends. This chain's CDR3 is CASSPTANTEAFF. CDR3 DNA: TGCGCCAGCAGCCCTACTGCGAACACTGAAGCTTTCTTT. The full variable domain, its missing parts supplied by reference TRBV5-1 and TRBJ1-1, is KAGVTQTPRYLIKTRGQQVTLSCSPISGHRSVSWYQQTPGQGLQFLFEYFSETQRNKGNFPGRFSGRQFSNSRSEMNVSTLELGDSALYLCASSPTANTEAFFGQGTRLTVV.

The gene calls are TRBV10-3 and TRBJ2-1; 14 bases are a match to TRBD2. V shed 10 bases and J 2 bases; nucleotides not matched to a gene: 4. CDR1 is ENHRY, CDR2 SYGVKD, per germline. This CDR3 has 15 residues. CDR3 sequence reads: CATLTSGGAYNEQFF. The DNA for the CDR3 is TGTGCCACCCTGACTAGCGGGGGGGCCTACAATGAGCAGTTCTTC.

CDR3 sequence: CASFTTGSYEQYF. The CDR3 nucleotides are TGTGCCAGCTTCACGACAGGCTCCTACGAGCAGTACTTC. J is TRBJ2-7 and V is TRBV28; perhaps TRBD1 as D (6 bases). Looked up from germline, CDR1 is MDHEN and CDR2 is SYDVKM. Trimming stripped 8 bases from V and 0 bases from J, with 11 bases between. The CDR3 has 13 amino acids.

J is TRBJ2-7 and V is TRBV2; no firm D call. The CDR3 covers 14 residues. Trimming took off 1 base at V and 3 bases at J, with 10 bases between the two ends. Germline V lookup: CDR1 SNHLY, CDR2 FYNNEI. CDR3 protein: CASSEGAELYEQYF. CDR3 coding DNA: TGTGCCAGCAGTGAAGGGGCAGAACTCTACGAGCAGTACTTC.

The rearrangement links TRBV4-1 to TRBJ2-2, with TRBD2 matching over 8 bases. Per germline, CDR1 MGHRA and CDR2 YSYEKL. CDR3 length: 18 residues. The V and J ends lost 1 base and 1 base, in that order; junction bases with no gene match: 8. CDR3 DNA sequence: TGCGCCAGCAGCCAAGTACGGGGGGGTGGCCTGAACACCGGGGAGCTGTTTTTT. Protein sequence: CASSQVRGGGLNTGELFF.

This chain uses TRBV7-2 with TRBJ2-1; 13 bases are shared with TRBD2. This CDR3 is 14 amino acids long. With 3 bases clipped from V and 9 bases from J, the junction kept 2 bases outside the gene matches. Germline V CDR1 and CDR2: SGHTA, FQGNSA. The CDR3 nucleotides are TGTGCCAGCAGCTTCACTAGCGGGGGGGGTGAGCAGTTCTTC. This sequence encodes CASSFTSGGGEQFF.

The J gene is TRBJ1-5, the V gene TRBV7-9, with 7 positions matching TRBD1. Germline V CDR1 and CDR2: SEHNR, FQNEAQ (reference sequence). The CDR3 runs to 15 residues. The J segment lost 0 bases and the V segment lost 5 bases, leaving 4 bases of the junction unmatched. Here the CDR3 reads CASSPGQSSNQPQHF. The CDR3 DNA follows: TGTGCCAGCAGCCCGGGACAGAGTAGCAATCAGCCCCAGCATTTT.

The J gene is TRBJ1-2, the V gene TRBV30; D might be TRBD1 (6 bases). Germline-derived CDR1 and CDR2 are GTSNPN and SVGIG (reference sequence). This CDR3 region has 15 residues. The V gene lost 1 base and the J gene lost 0 bases, with 12 bases spanning the gap. CDR3 loop: CAWSGGQQPNYGYTF. The CDR3 nucleotides read TGTGCCTGGAGTGGAGGACAGCAACCTAACTATGGCTACACCTTC.

The table lists this clone with a count of one. The chain links TRBV7-9 to TRBJ1-5; D unresolved. V lost 1 base and J 5 bases, leaving 15 bases between the germline ends. Germline V gives CDR1 SEHNR, CDR2 FQNEAQ (reference sequence). There are 16 residues in the CDR3. Here the CDR3 DNA reads TGTGCCAGCAGCTTAGGAGGCGTGGCAGCCTATCAGCCCCAGCATTTT. It specifies CASSLGGVAAYQPQHF.